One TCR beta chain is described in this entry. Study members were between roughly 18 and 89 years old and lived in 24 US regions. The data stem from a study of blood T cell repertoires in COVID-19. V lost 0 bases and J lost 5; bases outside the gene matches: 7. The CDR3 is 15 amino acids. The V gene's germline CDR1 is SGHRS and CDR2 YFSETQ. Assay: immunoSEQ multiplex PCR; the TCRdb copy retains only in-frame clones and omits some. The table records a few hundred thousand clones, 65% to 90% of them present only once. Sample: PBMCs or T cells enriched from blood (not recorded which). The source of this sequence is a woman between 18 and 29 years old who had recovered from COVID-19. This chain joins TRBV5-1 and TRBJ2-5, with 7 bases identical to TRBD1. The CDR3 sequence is CASSLGDRLGETQYF. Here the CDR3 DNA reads TGCGCCAGCAGCTTGGGGGACAGACTCGGGGAGACCCAGTACTTC.